This TCR beta chain was sequenced for a study of cytomegalovirus exposure and HLA in healthy donors. V lost 6 bases, J lost 7 bases, and 5 bases stayed unmatched. From germline, CDR1 is SEHNR and CDR2 FQNEAQ (reference sequence). The CDR3 is 12 amino acids. Primers for the PCR totalled 60 Vbeta and 13 Jbeta. The table came from immunoSEQ multiplex PCR; TCRdb's copy has only in-frame clones and leaves some out. The data show 93,000 or so clones, with around four fifths seen just once and 5.6% held by the top ten. Sequencing was performed on PBMCs. The rearrangement uses TRBV7-9 and TRBJ1-2; 7 bases map to TRBD1. This sequence was found in a woman aged 18-29 years in good health and CMV-seropositive. The CDR3 spells CASRFQGGGYTF. The DNA for the CDR3 is TGTGCCAGCAGGTTTCAGGGGGGTGGCTACACCTTC.